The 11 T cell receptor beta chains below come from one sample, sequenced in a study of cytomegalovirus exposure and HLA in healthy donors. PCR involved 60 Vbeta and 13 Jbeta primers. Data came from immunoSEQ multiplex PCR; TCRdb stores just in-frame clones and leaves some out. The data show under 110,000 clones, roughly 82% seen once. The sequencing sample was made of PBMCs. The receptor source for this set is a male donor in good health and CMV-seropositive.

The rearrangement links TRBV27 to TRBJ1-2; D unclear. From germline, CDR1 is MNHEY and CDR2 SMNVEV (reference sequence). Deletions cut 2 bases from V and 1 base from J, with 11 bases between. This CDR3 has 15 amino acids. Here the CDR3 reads CASSLLSAVNYGYTF. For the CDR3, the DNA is TGTGCCAGCAGTTTACTCTCCGCGGTTAACTATGGCTACACCTTC.

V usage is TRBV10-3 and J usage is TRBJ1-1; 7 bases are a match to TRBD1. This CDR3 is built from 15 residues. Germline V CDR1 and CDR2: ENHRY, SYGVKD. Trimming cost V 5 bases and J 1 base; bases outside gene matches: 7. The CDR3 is CAISPNGQANTEAFF. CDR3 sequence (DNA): TGTGCCATCAGTCCAAACGGACAGGCGAACACTGAAGCTTTCTTT.

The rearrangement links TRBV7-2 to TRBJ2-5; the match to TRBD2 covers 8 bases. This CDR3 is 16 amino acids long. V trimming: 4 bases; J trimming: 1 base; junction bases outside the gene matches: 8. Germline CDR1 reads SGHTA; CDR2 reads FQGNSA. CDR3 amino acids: CASSSTGGALQETQYF. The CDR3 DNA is TGTGCCAGCAGCTCCACCGGGGGGGCCCTCCAAGAGACCCAGTACTTC.

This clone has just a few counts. The CDR3 nucleotides read TGTGCCAGCAGTTTGGTATCACACCAGCCCCAGCATTTT. It encodes CASSLVSHQPQHF. The gene calls are TRBV28 and TRBJ1-5; D ambiguous. From germline, CDR1 is MDHEN and CDR2 SYDVKM. The CDR3 is made up of 13 amino acids. V was cut by 3 bases and J by 7 bases, with 10 bases left in between.

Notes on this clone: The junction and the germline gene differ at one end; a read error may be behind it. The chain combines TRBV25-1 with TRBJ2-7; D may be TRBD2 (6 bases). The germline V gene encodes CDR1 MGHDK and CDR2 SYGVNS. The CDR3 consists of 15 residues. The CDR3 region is CANSEEAGTPYEQYF. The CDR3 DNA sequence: TGTGCCAACAGTGAGGAGGCGGGAACCCCCTACGAGCAGTACTTC.

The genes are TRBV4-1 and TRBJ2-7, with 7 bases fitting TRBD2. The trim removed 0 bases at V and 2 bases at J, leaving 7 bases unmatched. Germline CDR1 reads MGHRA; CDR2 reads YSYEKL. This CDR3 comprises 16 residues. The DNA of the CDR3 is TGCGCCAGCAGCCAAGATCCTCAGGGAGGGACCTACGAGCAGTACTTC. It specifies CASSQDPQGGTYEQYF.

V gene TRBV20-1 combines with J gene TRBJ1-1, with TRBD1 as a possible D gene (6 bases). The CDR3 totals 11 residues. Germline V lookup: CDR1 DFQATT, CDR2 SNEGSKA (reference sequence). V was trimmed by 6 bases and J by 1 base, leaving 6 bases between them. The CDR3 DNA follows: TGCAGTGCACAGGGGAACACTGAAGCTTTCTTT. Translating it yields CSAQGNTEAFF.

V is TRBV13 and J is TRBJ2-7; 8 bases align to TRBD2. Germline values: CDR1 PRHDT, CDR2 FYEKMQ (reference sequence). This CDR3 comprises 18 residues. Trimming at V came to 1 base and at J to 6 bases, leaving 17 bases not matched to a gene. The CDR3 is CASSLEGRLAGFSGEQYF. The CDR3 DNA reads TGTGCCAGCAGCTTAGAGGGGCGGTTAGCGGGGTTCAGCGGCGAGCAGTACTTC.

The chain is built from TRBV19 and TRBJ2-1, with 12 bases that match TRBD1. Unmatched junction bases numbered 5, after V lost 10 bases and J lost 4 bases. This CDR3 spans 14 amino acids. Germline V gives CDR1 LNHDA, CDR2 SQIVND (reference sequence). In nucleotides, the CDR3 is TGTGCCACTCGGGGACAGGGGGCTTACAATGAGCAGTTCTTC. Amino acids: CATRGQGAYNEQFF.

CDR3 sequence (DNA): TGTGCCAGCACTTCGAATGAGCAGTTCTTC. This gives the protein CASTSNEQFF. The chain employs TRBV7-9 and TRBJ2-1; no clear D. Trimming cost V 7 bases and J 7 bases, with 5 bases left between them. This CDR3 spans 10 amino acids. Germline CDR1 reads SEHNR; CDR2 reads FQNEAQ (reference sequence).

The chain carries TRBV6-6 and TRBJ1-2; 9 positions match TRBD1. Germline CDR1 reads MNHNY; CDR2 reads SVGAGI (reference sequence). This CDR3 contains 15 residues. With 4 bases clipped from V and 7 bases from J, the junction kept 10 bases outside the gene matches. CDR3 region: CASSFQTGTGSGYTF. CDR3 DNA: TGTGCCAGCAGTTTCCAAACCGGGACAGGGTCTGGCTACACCTTC.